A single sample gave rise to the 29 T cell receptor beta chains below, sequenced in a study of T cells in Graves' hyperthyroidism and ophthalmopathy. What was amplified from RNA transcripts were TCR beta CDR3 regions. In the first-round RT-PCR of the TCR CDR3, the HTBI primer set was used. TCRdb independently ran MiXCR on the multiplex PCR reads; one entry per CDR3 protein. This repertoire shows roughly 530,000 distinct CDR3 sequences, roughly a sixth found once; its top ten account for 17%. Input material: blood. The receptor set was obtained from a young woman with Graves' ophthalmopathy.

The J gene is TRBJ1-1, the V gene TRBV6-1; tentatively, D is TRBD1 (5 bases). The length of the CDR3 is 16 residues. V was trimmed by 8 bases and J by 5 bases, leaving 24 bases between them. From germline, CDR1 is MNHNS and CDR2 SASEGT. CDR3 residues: CASLLRRGRYQTEAFF. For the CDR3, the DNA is TGTGCCAGCCTGCTAAGACGGGGCCGTTATCAGACTGAAGCTTTCTTT.

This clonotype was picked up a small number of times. The CDR3 DNA follows: TGCAGTGCTTCCCCGGGACTAGCGGGGGGGCAAGGGGCCACAGATACGCAGTATTTT. Translating it yields CSASPGLAGGQGATDTQYF. The rearrangement uses TRBV20-1 and TRBJ2-3, with 16 bases aligning to TRBD2. The CDR3 is 19 amino acids. V dropped 5 bases and J dropped 2; count of bases not matched to a gene: 13. The germline V gene encodes CDR1 DFQATT and CDR2 SNEGSKA (reference sequence).

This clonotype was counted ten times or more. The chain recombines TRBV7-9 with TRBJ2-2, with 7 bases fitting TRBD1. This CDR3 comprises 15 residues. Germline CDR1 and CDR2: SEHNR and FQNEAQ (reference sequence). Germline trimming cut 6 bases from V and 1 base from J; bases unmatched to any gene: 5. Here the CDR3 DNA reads TGTGCCAGCAGTGCCGGGACAGTGAACACCGGGGAGCTGTTTTTT. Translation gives CASSAGTVNTGELFF.

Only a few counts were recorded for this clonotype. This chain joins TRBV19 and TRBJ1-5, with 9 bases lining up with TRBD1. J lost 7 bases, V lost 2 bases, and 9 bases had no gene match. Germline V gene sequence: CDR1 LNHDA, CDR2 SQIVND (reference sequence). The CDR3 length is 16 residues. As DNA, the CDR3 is TGTGCCAGTAGTATATCGGACAGGGGTGGGAACCAGCCCCAGCATTTT. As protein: CASSISDRGGNQPQHF. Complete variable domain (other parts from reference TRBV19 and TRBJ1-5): DGGITQSPKYLFRKEGQNVTLSCEQNLNHDAMYWYRQDPGQGLRLIYYSQIVNDFQKGDIAEGYSVSREKKESFPLTVTSAQKNPTAFYLCASSISDRGGNQPQHFGDGTRLSIL.

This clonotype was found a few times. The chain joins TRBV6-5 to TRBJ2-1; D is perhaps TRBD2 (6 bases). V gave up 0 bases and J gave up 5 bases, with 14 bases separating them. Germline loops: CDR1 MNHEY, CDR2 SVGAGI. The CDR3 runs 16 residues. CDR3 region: CASSYSSGAGHNEQFF. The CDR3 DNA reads TGTGCCAGCAGTTACTCTAGCGGAGCAGGACACAATGAGCAGTTCTTC.

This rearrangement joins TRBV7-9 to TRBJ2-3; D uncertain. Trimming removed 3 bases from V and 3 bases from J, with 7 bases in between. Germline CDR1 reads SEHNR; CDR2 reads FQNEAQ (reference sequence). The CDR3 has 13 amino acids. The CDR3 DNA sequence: TGTGCCAGCAGCTTTGCCGAAACAGATACGCAGTATTTT. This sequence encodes CASSFAETDTQYF.

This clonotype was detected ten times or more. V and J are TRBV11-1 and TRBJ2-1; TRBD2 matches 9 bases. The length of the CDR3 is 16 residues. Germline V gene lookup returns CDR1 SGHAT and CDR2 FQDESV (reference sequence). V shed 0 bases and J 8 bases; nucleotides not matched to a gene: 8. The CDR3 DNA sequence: TGTGCCAGCAGCTTAGCGGGCGGGAGGGCCTCCCATGAGCAGTTCTTC. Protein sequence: CASSLAGGRASHEQFF.

CDR3 loop: CASSLAGHPAGELFF. The CDR3 nucleotides are TGTGCCAGCAGCTTGGCGGGACATCCCGCCGGGGAGCTGTTTTTT. The chain joins TRBV5-4 to TRBJ2-2, with D maybe TRBD1 (6 bases). Germline assignment: CDR1 SGHNT and CDR2 YYREEE (reference sequence). Trimming took off 0 bases at V and 6 bases at J, with 12 bases between the two ends. The CDR3 has 15 amino acids.

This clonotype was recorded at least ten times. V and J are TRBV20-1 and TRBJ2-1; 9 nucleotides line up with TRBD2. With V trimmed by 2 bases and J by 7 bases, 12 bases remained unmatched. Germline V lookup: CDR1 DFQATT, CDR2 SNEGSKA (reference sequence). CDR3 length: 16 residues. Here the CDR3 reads CSARQGGTSRGNEQFF. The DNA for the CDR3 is TGCAGTGCTAGACAAGGAGGGACTAGCAGGGGGAATGAGCAGTTCTTC.

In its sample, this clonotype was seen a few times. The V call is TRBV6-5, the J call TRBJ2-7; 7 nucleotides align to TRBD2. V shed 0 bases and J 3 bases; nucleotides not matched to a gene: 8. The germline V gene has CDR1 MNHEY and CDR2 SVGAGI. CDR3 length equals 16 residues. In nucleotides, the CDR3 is TGTGCCAGCAGTTACTCGAATTGGGGGGGTCGCTACGAGCAGTACTTC. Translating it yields CASSYSNWGGRYEQYF.

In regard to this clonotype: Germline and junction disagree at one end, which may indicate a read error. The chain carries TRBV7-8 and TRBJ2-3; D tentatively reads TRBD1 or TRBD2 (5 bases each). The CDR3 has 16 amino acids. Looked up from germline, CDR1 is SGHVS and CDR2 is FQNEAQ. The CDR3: CAGSLAEGIGTDTQYF. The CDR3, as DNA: TGTGCCGGCAGCTTAGCTGAGGGGATTGGCACAGATACGCAGTATTTT.

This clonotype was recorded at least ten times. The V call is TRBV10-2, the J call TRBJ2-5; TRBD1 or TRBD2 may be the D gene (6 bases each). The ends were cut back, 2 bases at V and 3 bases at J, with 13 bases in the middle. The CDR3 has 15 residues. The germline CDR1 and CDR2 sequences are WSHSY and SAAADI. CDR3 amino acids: CASSEGVGGKETQYF. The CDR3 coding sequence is TGCGCCAGCAGTGAGGGGGTAGGGGGGAAAGAGACCCAGTACTTC.

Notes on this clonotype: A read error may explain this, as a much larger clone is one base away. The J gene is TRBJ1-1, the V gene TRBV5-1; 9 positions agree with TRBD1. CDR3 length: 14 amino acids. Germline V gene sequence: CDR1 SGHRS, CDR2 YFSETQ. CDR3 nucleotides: TGCGCCAGCGGACAGGGGAGTTTGAACACTGAAGCTCTCTTT. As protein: CASGQGSLNTEALF.

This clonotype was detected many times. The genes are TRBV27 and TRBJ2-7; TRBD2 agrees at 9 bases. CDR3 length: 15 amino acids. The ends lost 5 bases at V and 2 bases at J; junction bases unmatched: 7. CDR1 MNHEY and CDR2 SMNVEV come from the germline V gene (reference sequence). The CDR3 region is CASSPKSGRTYEQYF. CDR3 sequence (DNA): TGTGCCAGCAGTCCCAAAAGCGGGAGGACCTACGAGCAGTACTTC.

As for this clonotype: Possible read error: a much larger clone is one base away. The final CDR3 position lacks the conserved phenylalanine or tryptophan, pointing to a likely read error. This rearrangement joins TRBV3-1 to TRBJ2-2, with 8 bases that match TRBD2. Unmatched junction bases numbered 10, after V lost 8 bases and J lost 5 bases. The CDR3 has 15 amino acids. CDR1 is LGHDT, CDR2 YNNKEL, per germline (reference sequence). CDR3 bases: TGTGCCAGCTGGGGGCGAGGCGGGGGGACCGGGGAGCTGTTTCTT. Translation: CASWGRGGGTGELFL.

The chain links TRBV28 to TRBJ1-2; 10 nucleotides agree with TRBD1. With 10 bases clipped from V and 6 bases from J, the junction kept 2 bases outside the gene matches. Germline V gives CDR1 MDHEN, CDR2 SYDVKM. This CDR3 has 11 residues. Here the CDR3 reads CATDRGNGYTF. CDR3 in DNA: TGTGCCACGGACAGGGGGAATGGCTACACCTTC.

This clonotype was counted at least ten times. Written as DNA, the CDR3 is TGCGCCAGCAGCTTCCGGGACAGGGCTATATTGAACACTGAAGCTTTCTTT. Amino acids: CASSFRDRAILNTEAFF. The chain employs TRBV5-1 and TRBJ1-1; 9 bases align to TRBD1. Trimming at V came to 2 bases and at J to 0 bases, leaving 8 bases not matched to a gene. The CDR3 is 17 residues long. Germline lookup yields CDR1 SGHRS and CDR2 YFSETQ.

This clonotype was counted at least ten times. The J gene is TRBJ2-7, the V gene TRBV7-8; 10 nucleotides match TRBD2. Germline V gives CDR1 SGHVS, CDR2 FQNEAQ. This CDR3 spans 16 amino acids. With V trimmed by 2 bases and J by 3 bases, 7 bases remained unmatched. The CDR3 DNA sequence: TGTGCCAGCAGCTTATCTCGAGGACTAGCGGACTACGAGCAGTACTTC. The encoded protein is CASSLSRGLADYEQYF. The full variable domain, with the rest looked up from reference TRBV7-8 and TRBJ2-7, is GAGVSQSPRYKVAKRGQDVALRCDPISGHVSLFWYQQALGQGPEFLTYFQNEAQLDKSGLPSDRFFAERPEGSVSTLKIQRTQQEDSAVYLCASSLSRGLADYEQYFGPGTRLTVT.

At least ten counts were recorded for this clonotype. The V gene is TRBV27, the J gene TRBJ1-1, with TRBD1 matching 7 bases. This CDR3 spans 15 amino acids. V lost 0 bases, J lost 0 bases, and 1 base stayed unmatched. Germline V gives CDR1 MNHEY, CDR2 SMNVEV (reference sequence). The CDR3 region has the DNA TGTGCCAGCAGTTTATCGGGACAGTTGAACACTGAAGCTTTCTTT. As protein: CASSLSGQLNTEAFF.

Written as DNA, the CDR3 is TGTGCCAGCAGTTACGGGACAGCTAACTATGGCTACACCTTC. Translation gives CASSYGTANYGYTF. The rearrangement joins TRBV6-2 or TRBV6-3 to TRBJ1-2; 7 bases map to TRBD1. Germline V gene sequence: CDR1 MNHEY, CDR2 SVGEGT. With V trimmed by 2 bases and J by 0 bases, 0 bases remained unmatched. The CDR3 is 14 residues long.

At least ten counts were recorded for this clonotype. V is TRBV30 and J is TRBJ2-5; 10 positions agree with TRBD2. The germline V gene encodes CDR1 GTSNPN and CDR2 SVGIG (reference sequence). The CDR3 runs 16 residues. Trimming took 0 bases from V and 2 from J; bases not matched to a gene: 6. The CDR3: CAWSVPTSGQQETQYF. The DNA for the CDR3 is TGTGCCTGGAGTGTACCGACTAGCGGGCAGCAAGAGACCCAGTACTTC.

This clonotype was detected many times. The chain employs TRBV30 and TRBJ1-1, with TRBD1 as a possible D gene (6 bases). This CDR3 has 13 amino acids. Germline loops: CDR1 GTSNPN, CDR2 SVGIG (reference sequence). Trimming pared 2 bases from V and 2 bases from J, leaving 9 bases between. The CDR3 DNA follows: TGTGCCTGGAGTCGGGACACCAACACTGAAGCTTTCTTT. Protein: CAWSRDTNTEAFF.

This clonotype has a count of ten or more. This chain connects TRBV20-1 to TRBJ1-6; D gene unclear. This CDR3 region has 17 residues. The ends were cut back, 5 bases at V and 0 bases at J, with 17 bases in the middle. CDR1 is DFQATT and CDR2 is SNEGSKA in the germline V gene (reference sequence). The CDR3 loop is CSAPRKGISSYNSPLHF. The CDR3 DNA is TGCAGTGCTCCCCGGAAGGGAATTAGCTCCTATAATTCACCCCTCCACTTT.

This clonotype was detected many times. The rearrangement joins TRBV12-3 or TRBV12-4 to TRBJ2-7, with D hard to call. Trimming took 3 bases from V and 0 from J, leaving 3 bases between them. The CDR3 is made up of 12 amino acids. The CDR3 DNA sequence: TGTGCCAGCAGTTTCCCCTCCTACGAGCAGTACTTC. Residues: CASSFPSYEQYF.

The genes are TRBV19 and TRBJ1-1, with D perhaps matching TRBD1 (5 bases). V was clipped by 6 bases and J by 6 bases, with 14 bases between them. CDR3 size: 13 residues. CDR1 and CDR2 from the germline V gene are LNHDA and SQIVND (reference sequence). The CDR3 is CASSPGEIAEAFF. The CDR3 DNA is TGTGCCAGTAGCCCGGGGGAAATCGCTGAAGCTTTCTTT.

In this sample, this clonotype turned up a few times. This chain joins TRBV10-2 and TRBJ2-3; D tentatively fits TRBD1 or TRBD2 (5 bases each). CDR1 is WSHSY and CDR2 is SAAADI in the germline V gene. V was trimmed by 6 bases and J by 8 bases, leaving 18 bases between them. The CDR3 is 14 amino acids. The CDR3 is CASRDTRGGGTQYF. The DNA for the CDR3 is TGCGCCAGCAGGGACACTCGGGGCGGTGGTACGCAGTATTTT.

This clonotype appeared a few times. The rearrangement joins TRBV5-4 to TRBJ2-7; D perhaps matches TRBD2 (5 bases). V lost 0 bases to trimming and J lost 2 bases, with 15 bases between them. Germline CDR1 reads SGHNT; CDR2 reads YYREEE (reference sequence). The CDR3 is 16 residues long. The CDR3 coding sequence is TGTGCCAGCAGCTTGGGTCCCGGGGTTCCCACCTACGAGCAGTACTTC. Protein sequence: CASSLGPGVPTYEQYF.

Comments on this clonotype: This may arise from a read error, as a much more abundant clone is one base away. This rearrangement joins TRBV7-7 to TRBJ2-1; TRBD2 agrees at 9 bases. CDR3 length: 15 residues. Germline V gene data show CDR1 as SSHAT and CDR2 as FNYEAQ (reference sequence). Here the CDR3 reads CASSAGTSSYNEQLF. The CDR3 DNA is TGTGCTAGCAGCGCCGGGACTAGCTCCTACAATGAGCAGCTCTTC.

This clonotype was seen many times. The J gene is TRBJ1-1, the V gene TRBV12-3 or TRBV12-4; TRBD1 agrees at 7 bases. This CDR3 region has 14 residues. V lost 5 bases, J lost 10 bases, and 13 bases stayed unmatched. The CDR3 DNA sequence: TGTGCCAGCAGTCCGGGACAGAGCCAGTTGGGAGCTTTCTTT. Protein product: CASSPGQSQLGAFF.